This entry lists 26 T cell receptor beta chains sequenced from one sample in a study of metastatic and nonmetastatic thyroid tumors. TCRdb re-called clones from the PCR reads using MiXCR. The sample gives some 21,000 clones, over 9.5% of which show up once; 25% to 35% is in the top ten. Patients underwent thyroid surgery, and none had received any treatment before it. Sequenced material: blood. These TCRs come from a female donor with papillary thyroid cancer or a benign thyroid nodule (not recorded which). Some clones in this sample may be carry-over from other donors' samples.

The chain links TRBV28 to TRBJ2-2; D unresolved. Trimming took 5 bases from V and 4 from J, leaving 11 bases between them. Germline V gene lookup returns CDR1 MDHEN and CDR2 SYDVKM. CDR3 size: 14 residues. Here the CDR3 reads CASSRVWGTGELFF. The CDR3 bases are TGTGCCAGCAGTCGGGTGTGGGGCACCGGGGAGCTGTTTTTT. The whole variable domain, remainder taken from reference TRBV28 and TRBJ2-2, is DVKVTQSSRYLVKRTGEKVFLECVQDMDHENMFWYRQDPGLGLRLIYFSYDVKMKEKGDIPEGYSVSREKKERFSLILESASTNQTSMYLCASSRVWGTGELFFGEGSRLTVL.

This clone was seen at least ten times. The sample has other DNA sequences that encode this CDR3 too. Here the CDR3 reads CASNDRGQVYEQYF. The CDR3 DNA is TGTGCCAGCAACGACCGGGGACAGGTCTACGAGCAGTACTTC. The chain employs TRBV12-3 or TRBV12-4 and TRBJ2-7, with TRBD1 matching 8 bases. J lost 3 bases, V lost 7 bases, and 8 bases had no gene match. The CDR3 sequence is 14 residues long.

Here the CDR3 DNA reads TGTGCCGGTTCGGGAGAGGGATACAATGAGCAGTTCTTC. Translating gives CAGSGEGYNEQFF. The gene calls are TRBV30 and TRBJ2-1, with D possibly being TRBD2 (6 bases). Germline CDR1 GTSNPN, CDR2 SVGIG (reference sequence). This CDR3 contains 13 residues. V lost 8 bases to trimming and J lost 4 bases, with 15 bases between them.

This clone was detected many times. V and J are TRBV4-1 and TRBJ2-1; the D is unclear. Trimming cost V 1 base and J 0 bases, with 13 bases left between them. The CDR3 is 17 amino acids. Germline V gene data show CDR1 as MGHRA and CDR2 as YSYEKL. CDR3 coding DNA: TGCGCCAGCAGCCAAGTGCCCCCACATGGCTCCTACAATGAGCAGTTCTTC. Translating it yields CASSQVPPHGSYNEQFF.

This clone was picked up many times. Other DNA variants within this sample encode the same CDR3. The CDR3: CASSPSQSTEAFF. CDR3 coding DNA: TGTGCCAGCAGCCCCAGCCAAAGCACTGAAGCTTTCTTT. The V and J genes are TRBV11-3 and TRBJ1-1; D is ambiguous. Deletions cut 5 bases from V and 4 bases from J, with 11 bases between. The CDR3 is 13 residues long. The V gene's germline CDR1 is SGHNT and CDR2 YENEEA.

This clone has at least ten counts. The V and J genes are TRBV3-1 and TRBJ2-7; no clear D gene. Germline V gene data show CDR1 as LGHDT and CDR2 as YNNKEL (reference sequence). The CDR3 contains 13 residues. Trimming shortened V by 4 bases and J by 5 bases, and 12 bases separated the two germline ends. Here the CDR3 reads CASSLGWSNEQYF. CDR3 in DNA: TGTGCCAGCAGCCTAGGGTGGAGCAACGAGCAGTACTTC.

This clone was recorded many times. The chain joins TRBV18 to TRBJ2-7, with D possibly matching TRBD1 (6 bases). This CDR3 is built from 14 residues. In germline, CDR1 is KGHSH, CDR2 LQKENI. Trimming removed 3 bases at V and 3 bases at J, with 12 bases between. The CDR3 nucleotides are TGTGCCAGCTCACCCCCGGCAGGGGTCTACGAGCAGTACTTC. Residues: CASSPPAGVYEQYF.

To note about this clone: A clone one base away is much larger, so this may be a read error. This chain connects TRBV9 to TRBJ1-5, with 7 bases identical to TRBD1. CDR3 size: 12 residues. Germline assignment: CDR1 SGDLS and CDR2 YYNGEE. Trimming cost V 4 bases and J 15 bases; bases outside gene matches: 10. CDR3 sequence reads: CASSTRTGMLHF. The CDR3, as DNA: TGTGCCAGCAGCACCCGGACAGGCATGCTGCATTTT.

This clone was counted ten times or more. This chain uses TRBV2 with TRBJ2-7; no clear D gene. CDR1 is SNHLY, CDR2 FYNNEI, per germline. There are 12 residues in the CDR3. V was trimmed by 3 bases and J by 7 bases, leaving 10 bases between them. This chain's CDR3 is CASSDPLAEQYF. CDR3 coding DNA: TGTGCCAGCAGTGATCCCCTTGCTGAGCAGTACTTC.

This clone has more than one count but fewer than ten. The chain uses TRBV29-1 and TRBJ2-7; 12 nucleotides align to TRBD2. Germline CDR1 and CDR2: SQVTM and ANQGSEA. After removal of 1 base from V and 7 bases from J, the junction contained 5 bases not matched to a gene. The CDR3 is made up of 14 amino acids. As DNA, the CDR3 is TGCAGCGTTGAAGCCGGCCTAGCGGGAGGGGAGCAGTACTTC. This codes for CSVEAGLAGGEQYF.

On this clone itself: At one boundary the junction diverges from the germline segment, which might be a read error. This chain uses TRBV24-1 with TRBJ2-2; D is perhaps TRBD1 or TRBD2 (5 bases each). The CDR3 has 16 residues. Germline CDR1 KGHDR, CDR2 SFDVKD. CDR3 sequence reads: CATGDHELGEYRELFF. The CDR3 DNA is TGTGCCACCGGTGACCACGAACTGGGGGAATACCGGGAGCTGTTTTTT.

This clone was counted at least ten times. The chain employs TRBV4-3 and TRBJ2-5; perhaps D is TRBD1 or TRBD2 (5 bases each). Looked up from germline, CDR1 is LGHNA and CDR2 is YSLEER. V was trimmed by 0 bases and J by 4 bases, leaving 12 bases between them. The CDR3 loop spans 15 amino acids. CDR3 bases: TGCGCCAGCAGCCAAGATATTGGGGACGGAGAGACCCAGTACTTC. Its protein is CASSQDIGDGETQYF.

This clone was counted ten times or more. This chain links TRBV7-6 with TRBJ1-1, with TRBD1 as a possible D gene (5 bases). V was shortened by 5 bases and J by 5 bases, with 12 bases between the two germline ends. Per the germline V gene, CDR1 is SGHVS and CDR2 is FNYEAQ. The CDR3 runs 13 residues. This chain's CDR3 is CASSVHRRTEAFF. The CDR3 DNA reads TGTGCCAGCAGCGTTCACAGGAGGACTGAAGCTTTCTTT.

This clone was seen a handful of times. J is TRBJ1-1 and V is TRBV18; 7 nucleotides match TRBD1. The CDR3 has 16 residues. CDR1 and CDR2 (germline): KGHSH, LQKENI. V was pared by 4 bases and J by 2 bases, with 10 bases of the junction left unmatched. The CDR3 here is CASSLSKDRSNTEAFF. The DNA for the CDR3 is TGTGCCAGCTCACTATCAAAGGACAGGTCTAACACTGAAGCTTTCTTT.

This clone has a handful of counts. A much larger clone lies a single base off, so this may be a read error. Other nucleotide sequences in the sample specify the same CDR3. In DNA, the CDR3 is TGCAGCCTAACACGGGGTCCCACAGATACGCAGTATTTT. It codes for CSLTRGPTDTQYF. The chain links TRBV29-1 to TRBJ2-3; TRBD2 might be the D (5 bases). V was pared by 8 bases and J by 2 bases, with 14 bases between. The CDR3 runs to 13 residues. CDR1 and CDR2 (germline): SQVTM, ANQGSEA.

This clone was seen repeatedly, ten times or more. The V and J genes are TRBV4-1 and TRBJ2-2; TRBD2 matches 7 bases. CDR3 length equals 16 residues. Germline CDR1 is MGHRA and CDR2 is YSYEKL. J gave up 0 bases and V 1 base, and 2 bases lay outside the gene matches. The CDR3 nucleotides read TGCGCCAGCAGCCAAGGGGACTACCCGAACACCGGGGAGCTGTTTTTT. It translates to CASSQGDYPNTGELFF.

The chain recombines TRBV28 with TRBJ2-7; D not resolved. The CDR3 totals 12 residues. V was pared by 7 bases and J by 0 bases, with 7 bases between. Germline V gene data show CDR1 as MDHEN and CDR2 as SYDVKM. The CDR3 DNA reads TGTGCCAGCAAGGGTAACTCCTACGAGCAGTACTTC. Its translation is CASKGNSYEQYF.

This clone has a count of ten or more. A much more abundant neighbour one base away suggests this may be a read error. The chain employs TRBV11-3 and TRBJ2-1; D is unresolved. Germline V gene lookup returns CDR1 SGHNT and CDR2 YENEEA. The CDR3 extends over 12 amino acids. This CDR3 is CAGSSGPSGQFF. DNA of the CDR3: TGTGCCGGCAGCTCAGGCCCGAGTGGGCAGTTCTTC.

In the case of this clone: One base away lies a much larger clone, so this may be a sequencing read error. The V call is TRBV11-2, the J call TRBJ2-2; no definite D call. Germline V CDR1 and CDR2: SGHAT, FQNNGV. This CDR3 comprises 15 residues. Here the CDR3 DNA reads TGTGCCAGCAGCTTAGAAGGTCCCGCCACCGTGGAGCTGTTTTTT. Encoded protein: CASSLEGPATVELFF.

This clone was found once. This may come from a read error, since a much larger clone is one base off. The chain carries TRBV9 and TRBJ1-1; D not certain. Trimming stripped 5 bases from V and 6 bases from J, with 14 bases between. Germline lookup yields CDR1 SGDLS and CDR2 YYNGEE. This CDR3 comprises 13 residues. The chain's CDR3 is CASRAVTGAEAFF. The CDR3 region has the DNA TGTGCCAGCAGGGCCGTTACTGGAGCTGAAGCTTTCTTT.

This clone was found many times. The chain carries TRBV24-1 and TRBJ2-1, with 9 bases aligning to TRBD2. There are 12 residues in the CDR3. The V gene end was trimmed by 9 bases and the J gene end by 9 bases; junction bases not matched to a gene: 5. From germline, CDR1 is KGHDR and CDR2 SFDVKD. In nucleotides, the CDR3 is TGTGCCACCGGGGCGGGAGGGGGTGAGCAGTTCTTC. Protein sequence: CATGAGGGEQFF.

This sequence joins TRBV6-2 or TRBV6-3 and TRBJ2-2, with D maybe TRBD1 (6 bases). The CDR3 covers 17 residues. Germline loops: CDR1 MNHEY, CDR2 SVGEGT. Trimming left V 7 bases short and J 4 bases short, with 22 bases between. The CDR3 DNA reads as TGTGCCAGCAAGTTCCTGAGGTACAGGGTGGGCACCGGGGAGCTGTTTTTT. Its protein is CASKFLRYRVGTGELFF.

CDR3 protein: CAWSYSFDSPGGTDTQYF. The CDR3 DNA is TGTGCCTGGAGTTATTCTTTCGACAGCCCGGGGGGGACAGATACGCAGTATTTT. The V call is TRBV30, the J call TRBJ2-3, with 8 bases fitting TRBD2. CDR3 size: 18 residues. With 2 bases clipped from V and 3 bases from J, the junction kept 16 bases outside the gene matches. Germline CDR1 GTSNPN, CDR2 SVGIG (reference sequence).

By share, this clone ranks as medium-sized. The chain is built from TRBV6-2 or TRBV6-3 and TRBJ2-7, with 10 bases lining up with TRBD1. The CDR3 is made up of 14 amino acids. Germline CDR1 reads MNHEY; CDR2 reads SVGEGT. Losses at the gene ends were 6 bases for V and 3 bases for J; bases not matched to a gene: 5. The CDR3 bases are TGTGCCAGCAGCCCCGGGACAGGGGTCTACGAGCAGTACTTC. It is translated as CASSPGTGVYEQYF.

The chain couples TRBV20-1 to TRBJ2-3; no reliable D call. V was pared by 6 bases and J by 4 bases, with 17 bases between. CDR1 and CDR2 from the germline V gene are DFQATT and SNEGSKA (reference sequence). This CDR3 contains 14 residues. CDR3: CSASVEERSDTQYF. The CDR3 nucleotides read TGCAGTGCCTCGGTAGAAGAACGCTCAGATACGCAGTATTTT.

This clone came up many times. V and J are TRBV6-6 and TRBJ2-1, with 9 bases fitting TRBD2. Unmatched junction bases numbered 14, after V lost 10 bases and J lost 1 base. This CDR3 is built from 17 residues. CDR1 is MNHNY and CDR2 is SVGAGI in the germline V gene (reference sequence). The CDR3 region is CATETRSREGSYNEQFF. In DNA form, the CDR3 reads TGTGCCACCGAAACAAGGTCGCGGGAGGGATCCTACAATGAGCAGTTCTTC.